The present entry profiles one TCR beta chain with its context. Its target is not known. The data stem from a study of PD-1 blockade in classical Hodgkin lymphoma. Time point of the sample: cycle 4 day 1 (C4D1), after five to seven weeks of nivolumab. There was relapse after autologous stem cell transplantation in every patient, and there was variation in brentuximab vedotin exposure. Clones were read by immunoSEQ multiplex PCR, and TCRdb kept only the in-frame ones, dropping some. The sample records approximately 90,000 clones, 65% to 85% being singletons. This CDR3 is built from 16 residues. V was trimmed by 0 bases and J by 4 bases, leaving 14 bases between them. Germline-derived CDR1 and CDR2 are SGDLS and YYNGEE. Findings and limits, study-wide: By cycle point C4D1, TCR diversity had risen significantly in CD4+ cells (but not CD8+ cells).

The chain has TRBV9 and TRBJ1-3; D may be TRBD1 (5 bases). The sequenced sample was peripheral blood mononuclear cells (PBMCs), obtained before the fourth cycle of nivolumab. The TCR was taken from a human donor with classical Hodgkin lymphoma. CDR3 residues: CASSVGLGQSGNTIYF. CDR3 DNA sequence: TGTGCCAGCAGCGTAGGATTGGGGCAGTCGGGAAACACCATATATTTT.